A single sample is the source of the 15 T cell receptor beta chains below, sequenced in a study of CD8 T cells in ankylosing spondylitis (dated by TCRdb to about 2017). Beyond this particular receptor, the publication reports: A TCR beta motif of about 8 highly homologous amino acid variants appeared characteristic of blood from ankylosing spondylitis patients.

Preparation of the library involved 5' RACE. The instrument given in TCRdb is Illumina HiSeq 2500. Using fastp trimming at Q25 and MiXCR clonotype assembly, TCRdb reanalyzed the public sequencing data and kept in-frame beta chains. Identical CDR3 protein sequences are pooled into one entry, listed with their most common genes and DNA. Recorded for this sample are over 450,000 distinct CDR3 sequences; about an eighth of them occurred a single time. Jointly, the top ten make up under 7.5% of the sample. Their antigens remain unidentified. The sequencing sample was made of blood, either unsorted or a sorted T cell fraction (not recorded which). These receptors all stem from a male donor with ankylosing spondylitis.

There are a few counts of this clonotype. The V gene is TRBV5-5, the J gene TRBJ2-3, with D maybe TRBD2 (7 bases). The germline gives CDR1 SGHKS, CDR2 YYEKEE (reference sequence). Deletions cut 1 base from V and 6 bases from J, with 12 bases between. The CDR3 sequence is 14 residues long. CDR3 sequence (DNA): TGTGCCAGCAGCTTGTACAGGGAGGGGGATACGCAGTATTTT. Amino acids: CASSLYREGDTQYF.

There are many counts of this clonotype. This chain's CDR3 is CASSSDRAIIRPLHF. CDR3 nucleotides: TGTGCCAGCAGTTCCGACAGGGCCATCATAAGACCCCTCCACTTT. The gene calls are TRBV12-3 or TRBV12-4 and TRBJ1-6; 7 bases are shared with TRBD1. The CDR3 is made up of 15 amino acids. The J segment lost 12 bases and the V segment lost 4 bases, leaving 12 bases of the junction unmatched.

This clonotype was observed a few times. The chain has TRBV12-3 or TRBV12-4 and TRBJ2-3, with TRBD1 matching over 7 bases. Losses at the gene ends were 7 bases for V and 6 bases for J; bases not matched to a gene: 16. CDR3 size: 16 residues. This CDR3 is CASKAPTGFKTDTQYF. In nucleotides, the CDR3 is TGTGCCAGCAAAGCCCCGACAGGGTTTAAAACGGATACGCAGTATTTT.

This rearrangement joins TRBV3-1 to TRBJ2-7; D may match TRBD1 or TRBD2 (5 bases each). V was pared by 0 bases and J by 6 bases, with 15 bases between. There are 15 residues in the CDR3. CDR1 LGHDT and CDR2 YNNKEL come from the germline V gene (reference sequence). The CDR3 loop reads CASSQDPTEGFEQYF. The CDR3 DNA is TGTGCCAGCAGCCAAGATCCGACAGAGGGATTCGAGCAGTACTTC.

This chain joins TRBV14 and TRBJ2-7; D is perhaps TRBD1 (6 bases). CDR1 and CDR2 from the germline V gene are SGHDN and FVKESK. Trimming shortened V by 2 bases and J by 0 bases, and 11 bases separated the two germline ends. This CDR3 spans 15 amino acids. CDR3 loop: CASSQLDRSSYEQYF. DNA of the CDR3: TGTGCCAGCAGCCAACTAGACAGGAGCTCCTACGAGCAGTACTTC.

This rearrangement joins TRBV29-1 to TRBJ2-5; D is uncertain. CDR3 length: 12 amino acids. The germline V and J ends were trimmed by 6 bases and 2 bases, with 10 bases remaining between them. The germline gives CDR1 SQVTM, CDR2 ANQGSEA. CDR3 DNA: TGCAGCGTGGATTTTTTGCAAGAGACCCAGTACTTC. Its protein product is CSVDFLQETQYF.

The table lists this clonotype with a few counts. The chain recombines TRBV19 with TRBJ2-7, with TRBD1 matching 7 bases. The J segment lost 6 bases and the V segment lost 6 bases, leaving 17 bases of the junction unmatched. Per germline, CDR1 LNHDA and CDR2 SQIVND (reference sequence). This CDR3 spans 16 amino acids. The CDR3 reads CASSTRPGQSKGEQYF. The DNA for the CDR3 is TGTGCCAGTAGCACCAGGCCGGGACAGTCCAAGGGCGAGCAGTACTTC.

The chain employs TRBV11-3 and TRBJ2-1; the D gene is possibly TRBD2 (6 bases). This CDR3 comprises 13 residues. Germline assignment: CDR1 SGHNT and CDR2 YENEEA. V was trimmed by 8 bases and J by 7 bases, leaving 15 bases between them. The CDR3: CASQDSGNNEQFF. The CDR3 bases are TGTGCCAGCCAGGATAGCGGAAATAATGAGCAGTTCTTC.

A few counts support this clonotype. Written as DNA, the CDR3 is TGCGCCAGCCCCTGGGACAGGGCGGATTCCTACGAGCAGTACGTC. Protein product: CASPWDRADSYEQYV. The chain recombines TRBV10-1 with TRBJ2-7; 9 nucleotides align to TRBD1. V shed 8 bases, J shed 1 base, and the junction held 9 bases outside the gene matches. The length of the CDR3 is 15 residues. Germline V lookup: CDR1 WNHNN, CDR2 SYGVQD (reference sequence).

A few counts support this clonotype. The genes are TRBV12-3 or TRBV12-4 and TRBJ1-1, with a tentative D call TRBD1 (5 bases). The CDR3 sequence is 12 residues long. Trimming took off 5 bases at V and 6 bases at J, with 10 bases between the two ends. CDR3 bases: TGTGCCAGCAGTGGGGGTTTTGCTGAAGCTTTCTTT. Translating gives CASSGGFAEAFF.

This clonotype has more than one count but fewer than ten. V and J are TRBV12-3 or TRBV12-4 and TRBJ2-2, with D tentatively TRBD1 or TRBD2 (5 bases each). There are 16 residues in the CDR3. V was clipped by 7 bases and J by 1 base, with 16 bases between them. The CDR3 DNA reads as TGTGCCAGCACCCTGGGGCCAGCGGAGAACACCGGGGAGCTGTTTTTT. Encoded protein: CASTLGPAENTGELFF.

A few counts support this clonotype. The genes are TRBV2 and TRBJ2-2; TRBD1 matches 7 bases. With 5 bases clipped from V and 1 base from J, the junction kept 10 bases outside the gene matches. This CDR3 is built from 17 residues. The V gene's germline CDR1 is SNHLY and CDR2 FYNNEI. The CDR3 nucleotides are TGTGCCAGCAGTCTGCGGTCGACAGGGTGGAACACCGGGGAGCTGTTTTTT. The encoded protein is CASSLRSTGWNTGELFF. Using reference TRBV2 and TRBJ2-2 for the parts outside the CDR3, the full variable domain is EPEVTQTPSHQVTQMGQEVILRCVPISNHLYFYWYRQILGQKVEFLVSFYNNEISEKSEIFDDQFSVERPDGSNFTLKIRSTKLEDSAMYFCASSLRSTGWNTGELFFGEGSRLTVL.

V is TRBV6-6 and J is TRBJ2-7, with 8 bases identical to TRBD1. The V segment lost 5 bases and the J segment 7 bases; nucleotides outside the gene matches: 7. The CDR3 has 13 amino acids. Germline V gene sequence: CDR1 MNHNY, CDR2 SVGAGI (reference sequence). The DNA of the CDR3 is TGTGCCAGCAGTAAACAGGGGGGTAGGGAGCAGTACGTC. This sequence encodes CASSKQGGREQYV.

This clonotype has only a few counts. The chain carries TRBV5-6 and TRBJ2-2; 14 nucleotides line up with TRBD2. Germline assignment: CDR1 SGHDT and CDR2 YYEEEE. The CDR3 has 19 residues. V lost 1 base to trimming and J lost 3 bases; unmatched junction nucleotides: 8. In DNA form, the CDR3 reads TGTGCCAGCAGCTTGCGACTAGCGGGAGGGCCCTCGGACACCGGGGAGCTGTTTTTT. Its translation is CASSLRLAGGPSDTGELFF.

The DNA of the CDR3 is TGTGCCAGCACCCCTGGGCCCTATGGCTACACCTTC. This sequence encodes CASTPGPYGYTF. The chain is built from TRBV12-3 or TRBV12-4 and TRBJ1-2; D gene unclear. V was clipped by 7 bases and J by 4 bases, with 10 bases between them. CDR3 length equals 12 residues.